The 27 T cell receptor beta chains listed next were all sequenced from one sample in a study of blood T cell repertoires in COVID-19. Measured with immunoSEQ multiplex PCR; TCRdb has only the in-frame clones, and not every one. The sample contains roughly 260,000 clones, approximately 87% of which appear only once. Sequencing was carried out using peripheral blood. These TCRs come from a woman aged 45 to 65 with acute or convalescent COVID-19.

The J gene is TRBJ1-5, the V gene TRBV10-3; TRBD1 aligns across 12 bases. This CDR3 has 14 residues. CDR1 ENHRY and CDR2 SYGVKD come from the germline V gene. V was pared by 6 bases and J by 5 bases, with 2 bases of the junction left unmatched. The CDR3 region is CAIRGTGGDQPQHF. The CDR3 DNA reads TGTGCCATCAGAGGGACAGGGGGCGATCAGCCCCAGCATTTT.

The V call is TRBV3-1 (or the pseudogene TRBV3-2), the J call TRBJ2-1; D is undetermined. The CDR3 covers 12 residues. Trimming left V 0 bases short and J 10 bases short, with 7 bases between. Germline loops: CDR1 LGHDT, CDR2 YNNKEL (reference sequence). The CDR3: CASSQDGREQFF. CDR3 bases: TGTGCCAGCAGCCAAGATGGCCGCGAGCAGTTCTTC.

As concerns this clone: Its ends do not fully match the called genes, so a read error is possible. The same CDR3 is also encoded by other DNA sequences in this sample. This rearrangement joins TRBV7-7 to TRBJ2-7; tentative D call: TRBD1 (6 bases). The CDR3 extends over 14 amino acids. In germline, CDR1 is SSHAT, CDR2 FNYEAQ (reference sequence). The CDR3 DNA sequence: TGTGCTAGCAGCTTAGGGCAGGGGAACTACGAGCAGTACTTC. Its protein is CASSLGQGNYEQYF.

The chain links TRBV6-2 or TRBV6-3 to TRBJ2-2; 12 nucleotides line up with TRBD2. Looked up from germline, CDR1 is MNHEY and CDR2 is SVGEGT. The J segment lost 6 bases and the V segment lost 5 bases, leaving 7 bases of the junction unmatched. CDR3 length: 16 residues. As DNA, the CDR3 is TGTGCCAGCAGTCAACTAGCGGGAGGATTGGCCGGGGAGCTGTTTTTT. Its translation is CASSQLAGGLAGELFF.

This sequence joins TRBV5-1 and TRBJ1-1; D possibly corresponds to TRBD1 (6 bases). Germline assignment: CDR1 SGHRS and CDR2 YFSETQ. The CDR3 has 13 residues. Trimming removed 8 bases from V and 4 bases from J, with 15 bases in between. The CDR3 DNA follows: TGCGCCAGTAGTTTCGACAGGCCCACTGAAGCTTTCTTT. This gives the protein CASSFDRPTEAFF.

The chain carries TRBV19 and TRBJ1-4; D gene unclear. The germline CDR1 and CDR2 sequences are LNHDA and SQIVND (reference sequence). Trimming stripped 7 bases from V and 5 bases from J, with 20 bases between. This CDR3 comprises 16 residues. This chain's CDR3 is CASTDPRRSKNEKLFF. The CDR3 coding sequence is TGTGCCAGTACCGACCCCCGACGGAGCAAGAATGAAAAACTGTTTTTT.

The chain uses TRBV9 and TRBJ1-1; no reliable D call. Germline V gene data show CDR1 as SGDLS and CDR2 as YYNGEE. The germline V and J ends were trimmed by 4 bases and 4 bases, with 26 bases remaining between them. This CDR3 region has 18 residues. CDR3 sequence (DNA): TGTGCCAGCAGCCCGAGAGGGCCGACGTGGGAGGGTAGCACTGAAGCTTTCTTT. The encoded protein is CASSPRGPTWEGSTEAFF.

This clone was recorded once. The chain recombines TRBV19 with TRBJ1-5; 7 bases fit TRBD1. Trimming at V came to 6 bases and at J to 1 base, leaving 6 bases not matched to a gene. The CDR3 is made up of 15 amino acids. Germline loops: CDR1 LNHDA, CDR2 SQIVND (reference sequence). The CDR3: CASSRGQASNQPQHF. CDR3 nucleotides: TGTGCCAGTAGCCGAGGACAGGCCAGCAATCAGCCCCAGCATTTT.

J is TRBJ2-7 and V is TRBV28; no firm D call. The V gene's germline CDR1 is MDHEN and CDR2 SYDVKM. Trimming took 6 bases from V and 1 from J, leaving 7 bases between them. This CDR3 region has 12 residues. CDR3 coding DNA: TGTGCCAGCAGCCCAGGTTCCTACGAGCAGTACTTC. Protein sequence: CASSPGSYEQYF.

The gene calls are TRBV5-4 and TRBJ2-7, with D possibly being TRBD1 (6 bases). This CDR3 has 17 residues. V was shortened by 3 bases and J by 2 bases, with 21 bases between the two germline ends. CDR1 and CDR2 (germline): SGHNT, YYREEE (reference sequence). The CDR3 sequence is CASSSGGTGSFTYEQYF. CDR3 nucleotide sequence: TGTGCCAGCAGCTCCGGCGGCACAGGGAGCTTCACCTACGAGCAGTACTTC.

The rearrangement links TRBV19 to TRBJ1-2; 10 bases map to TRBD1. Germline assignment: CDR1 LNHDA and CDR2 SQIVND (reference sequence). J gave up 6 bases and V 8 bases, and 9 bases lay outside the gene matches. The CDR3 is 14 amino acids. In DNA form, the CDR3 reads TGTGCCAGTTCCTATTCCGGGACAGGGGATGGCTACACCTTC. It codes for CASSYSGTGDGYTF.

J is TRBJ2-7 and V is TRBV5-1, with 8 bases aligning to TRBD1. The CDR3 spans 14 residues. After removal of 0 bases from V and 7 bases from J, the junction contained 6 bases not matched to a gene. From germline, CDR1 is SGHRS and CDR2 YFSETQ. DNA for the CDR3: TGCGCCAGCAGCTTGGGGCAGGGGGCGCGTGAGCAGTACTTC. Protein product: CASSLGQGAREQYF.

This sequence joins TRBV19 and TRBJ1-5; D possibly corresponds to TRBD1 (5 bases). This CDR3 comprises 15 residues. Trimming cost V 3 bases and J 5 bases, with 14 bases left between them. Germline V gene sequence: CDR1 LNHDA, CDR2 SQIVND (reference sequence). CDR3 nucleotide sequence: TGTGCCAGTAGTATCGGGCAGGGAAAGGATCAGCCCCAGCATTTT. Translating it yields CASSIGQGKDQPQHF.

CDR3 region: CASGLRSGAVVNEQFF. The CDR3 DNA is TGTGCTAGTGGTTTGAGGTCGGGAGCTGTCGTCAATGAGCAGTTCTTC. V usage is TRBV12-5 and J usage is TRBJ2-1; possible D gene TRBD2, 6 bases. CDR1 and CDR2 (germline): LGHNT, FRNRAP. V was trimmed by 2 bases and J by 6 bases, leaving 17 bases between them. This CDR3 is built from 16 residues.

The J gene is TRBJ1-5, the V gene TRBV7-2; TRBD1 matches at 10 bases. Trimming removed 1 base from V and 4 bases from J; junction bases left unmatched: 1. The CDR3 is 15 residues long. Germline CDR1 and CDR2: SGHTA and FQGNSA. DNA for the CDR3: TGTGCCAGCAGCTTAGGGGGACAGGGGAATCAGCCCCAGCATTTT. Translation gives CASSLGGQGNQPQHF.

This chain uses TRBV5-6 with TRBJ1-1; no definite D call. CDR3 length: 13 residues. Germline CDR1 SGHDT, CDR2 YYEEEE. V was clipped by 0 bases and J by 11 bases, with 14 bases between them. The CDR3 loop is CASSLADWPHAFF. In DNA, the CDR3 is TGTGCCAGCAGCTTGGCCGATTGGCCACACGCTTTCTTT.

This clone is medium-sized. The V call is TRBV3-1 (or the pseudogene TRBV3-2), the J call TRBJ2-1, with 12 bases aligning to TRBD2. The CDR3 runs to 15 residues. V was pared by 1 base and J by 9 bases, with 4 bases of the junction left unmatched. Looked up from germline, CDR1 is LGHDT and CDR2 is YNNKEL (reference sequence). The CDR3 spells CASSQGLAGGSEQFF. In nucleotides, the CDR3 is TGTGCCAGCAGCCAAGGGCTAGCGGGAGGGAGTGAGCAGTTCTTC.

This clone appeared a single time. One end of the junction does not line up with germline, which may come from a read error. The CDR3 loop reads CASNTGGLAKNIQYF. DNA of the CDR3: TGTGCGAGCAACACAGGGGGCCTAGCCAAAAACATTCAGTACTTC. The rearrangement uses TRBV28 and TRBJ2-4; the match to TRBD1 covers 9 bases. The CDR3 length is 15 residues. Germline loops: CDR1 MDHEN, CDR2 SYDVKM.

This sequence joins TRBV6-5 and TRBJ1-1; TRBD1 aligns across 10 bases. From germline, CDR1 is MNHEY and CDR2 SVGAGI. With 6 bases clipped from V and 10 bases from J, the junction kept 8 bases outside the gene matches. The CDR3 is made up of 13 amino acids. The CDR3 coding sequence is TGTGCCAGCAGCTTCGACAGGGGGCTGAGAGCTTTCTTT. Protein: CASSFDRGLRAFF.

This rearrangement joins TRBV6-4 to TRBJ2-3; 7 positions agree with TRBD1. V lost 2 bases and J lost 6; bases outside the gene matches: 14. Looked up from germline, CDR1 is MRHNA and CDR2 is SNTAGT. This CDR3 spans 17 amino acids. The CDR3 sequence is CASSDEGGPLSLDTQYF. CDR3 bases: TGTGCCAGCAGTGACGAAGGGGGCCCCCTTAGCTTGGATACGCAGTATTTT.

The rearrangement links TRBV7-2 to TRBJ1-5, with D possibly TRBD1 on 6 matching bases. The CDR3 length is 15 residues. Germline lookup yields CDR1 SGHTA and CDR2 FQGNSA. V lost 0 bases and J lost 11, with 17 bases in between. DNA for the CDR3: TGTGCCAGCAGCTTAGCAGGGGGTCTGTTAGAAGCCCAGCATTTT. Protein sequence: CASSLAGGLLEAQHF.

The CDR3 DNA reads TGTGCCAGCAGCGTAATCCGAGCCGGTCGGGACACCGGGGAGCTGTTTTTT. As protein: CASSVIRAGRDTGELFF. The V gene is TRBV9, the J gene TRBJ2-2; D call uncertain. V was cut by 1 base and J by 3 bases, with 16 bases left in between. This CDR3 comprises 17 residues. Per germline, CDR1 SGDLS and CDR2 YYNGEE.

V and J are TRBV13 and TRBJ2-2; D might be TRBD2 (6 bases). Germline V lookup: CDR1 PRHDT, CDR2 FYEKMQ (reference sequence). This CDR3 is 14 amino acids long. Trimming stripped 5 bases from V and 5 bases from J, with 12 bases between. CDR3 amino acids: CASSPQRETGELFF. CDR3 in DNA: TGTGCCAGCAGCCCCCAACGGGAGACCGGGGAGCTGTTTTTT.

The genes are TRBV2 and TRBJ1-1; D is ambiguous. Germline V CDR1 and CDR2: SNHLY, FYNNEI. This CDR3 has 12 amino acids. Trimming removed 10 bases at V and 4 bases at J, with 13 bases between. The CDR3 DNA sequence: TGTGCCACCGGGGTCTATGCCACTGAAGCTTTCTTT. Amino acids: CATGVYATEAFF.

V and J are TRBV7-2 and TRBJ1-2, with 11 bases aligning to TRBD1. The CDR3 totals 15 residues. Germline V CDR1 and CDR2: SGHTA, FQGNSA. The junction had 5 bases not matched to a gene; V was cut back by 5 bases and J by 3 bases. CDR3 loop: CASSARTGGDYGYTF. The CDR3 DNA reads TGTGCCAGCAGCGCTCGGACAGGGGGCGACTATGGCTACACCTTC. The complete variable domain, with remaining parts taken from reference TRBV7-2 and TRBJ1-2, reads GAGVSQSPSNKVTEKGKDVELRCDPISGHTALYWYRQSLGQGLEFLIYFQGNSAPDKSGLPSDRFSAERTGGSVSTLTIQRTQQEDSAVYLCASSARTGGDYGYTFGSGTRLTVV.

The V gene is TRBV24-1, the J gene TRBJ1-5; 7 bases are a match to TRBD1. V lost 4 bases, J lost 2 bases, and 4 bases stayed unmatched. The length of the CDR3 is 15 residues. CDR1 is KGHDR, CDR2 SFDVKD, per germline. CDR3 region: CATSDLDRGNQPQHF. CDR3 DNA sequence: TGTGCCACCAGTGACCTTGACAGGGGCAATCAGCCCCAGCATTTT.

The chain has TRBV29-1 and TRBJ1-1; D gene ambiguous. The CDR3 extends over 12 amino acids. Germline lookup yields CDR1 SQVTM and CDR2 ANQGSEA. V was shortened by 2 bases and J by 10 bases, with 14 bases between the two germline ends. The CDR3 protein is CSVESPGEGAFF. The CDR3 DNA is TGCAGCGTTGAAAGCCCCGGAGAGGGAGCTTTCTTT. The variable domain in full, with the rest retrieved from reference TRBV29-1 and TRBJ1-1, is SAVISQKPSRDICQRGTSLTIQCQVDSQVTMMFWYRQQPGQSLTLIATANQGSEATYESGFVIDKFPISRPNLTFSTLTVSNMSPEDSSIYLCSVESPGEGAFFGQGTRLTVV.